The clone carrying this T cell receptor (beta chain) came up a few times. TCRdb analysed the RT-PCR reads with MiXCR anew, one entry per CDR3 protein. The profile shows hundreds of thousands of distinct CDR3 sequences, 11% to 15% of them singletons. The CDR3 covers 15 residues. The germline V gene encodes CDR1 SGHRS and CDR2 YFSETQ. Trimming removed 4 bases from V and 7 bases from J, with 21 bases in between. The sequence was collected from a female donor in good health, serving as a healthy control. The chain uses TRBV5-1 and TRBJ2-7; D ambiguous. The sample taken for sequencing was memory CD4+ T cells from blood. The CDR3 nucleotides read TGCGCCAGCAGCCCAGAGGCAGTTATGGGTTGGGAGCAGTACTTC. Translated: CASSPEAVMGWEQYF.